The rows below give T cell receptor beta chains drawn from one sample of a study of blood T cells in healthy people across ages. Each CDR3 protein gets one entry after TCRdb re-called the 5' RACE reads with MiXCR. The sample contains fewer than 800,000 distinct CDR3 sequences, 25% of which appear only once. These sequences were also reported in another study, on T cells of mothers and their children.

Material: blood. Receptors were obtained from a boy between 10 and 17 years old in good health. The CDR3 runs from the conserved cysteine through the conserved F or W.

CDR3 protein: CASSLGSGNGYTF
V gene: TRBV13
J gene: TRBJ1-2

CDR3 protein: CASSLFARVEGADTQYF
V gene: TRBV28
J gene: TRBJ2-3

CDR3 protein: CSVWTGSDTEAFF
V gene: TRBV29-1
J gene: TRBJ1-1

CDR3 protein: CASRPDRVGSEKLFF
V gene: TRBV2
J gene: TRBJ1-4

CDR3 protein: CSVLETSGVSYEQYF
V gene: TRBV29-1
J gene: TRBJ2-7

CDR3 protein: CASRTSAGGFYEQYF
V gene: TRBV4-2
J gene: TRBJ2-7

CDR3 protein: CSVVRTGANEQFF
V gene: TRBV29-1
J gene: NA

CDR3 protein: CSAGTQSSYEQYF
V gene: TRBV29-1
J gene: TRBJ2-7

CDR3 protein: CASSYLALAHEQYF
V gene: TRBV6-5
J gene: TRBJ2-7

CDR3 protein: CASSADPSSYEQYF
V gene: TRBV27
J gene: TRBJ2-7

CDR3 protein: CASSQEGDSSSYEQYF
V gene: TRBV4-1
J gene: TRBJ2-7

CDR3 protein: CSVAQTGSPTDTQYF
V gene: TRBV29-1
J gene: TRBJ2-3

CDR3 protein: CASSSSQGYQETQYF
V gene: TRBV7-6
J gene: TRBJ2-5

CDR3 protein: CASSSPEGGTTDFEAFF
V gene: TRBV7-2
J gene: TRBJ1-1

CDR3 protein: CASSLEVVYNEQFF
V gene: TRBV7-2
J gene: TRBJ2-1

CDR3 protein: CASRQGDRDTEAFF
V gene: TRBV2
J gene: TRBJ1-1

CDR3 protein: CASSPYPAGAEAFF
V gene: TRBV11-2
J gene: TRBJ1-1

CDR3 protein: CASTYTTSGVEDEQFF
V gene: TRBV7-9
J gene: TRBJ2-1

CDR3 protein: CVSSRAAANEKLFF
V gene: TRBV7-9
J gene: TRBJ1-4

CDR3 protein: CASSEVAGSSYNEQFF
V gene: TRBV6-1
J gene: TRBJ2-1

CDR3 protein: CASLYGAGYEQYF
V gene: TRBV12-3/TRBV12-4
J gene: TRBJ2-7

CDR3 protein: CASSPTSSHNEQFF
V gene: TRBV7-2
J gene: TRBJ2-1

CDR3 protein: CASSYGTGVQETQYF
V gene: TRBV6-5
J gene: TRBJ2-5